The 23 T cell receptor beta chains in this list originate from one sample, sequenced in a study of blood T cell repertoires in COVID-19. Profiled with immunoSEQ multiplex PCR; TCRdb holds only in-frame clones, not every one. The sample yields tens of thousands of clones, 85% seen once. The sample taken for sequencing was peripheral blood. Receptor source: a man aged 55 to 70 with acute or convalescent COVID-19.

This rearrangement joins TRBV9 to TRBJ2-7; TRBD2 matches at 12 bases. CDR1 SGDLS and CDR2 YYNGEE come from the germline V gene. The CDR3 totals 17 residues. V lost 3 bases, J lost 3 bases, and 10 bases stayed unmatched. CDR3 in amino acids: CASSEGPGTSGFYEQYF. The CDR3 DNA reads TGTGCCAGCAGCGAAGGCCCCGGGACTAGCGGGTTCTACGAGCAGTACTTC.

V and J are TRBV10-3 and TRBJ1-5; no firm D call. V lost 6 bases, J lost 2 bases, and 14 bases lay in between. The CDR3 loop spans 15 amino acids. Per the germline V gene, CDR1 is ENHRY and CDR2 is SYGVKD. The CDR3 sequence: CAISGSLEGNQPQHF. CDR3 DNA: TGTGCCATCAGCGGAAGCCTAGAGGGCAATCAGCCCCAGCATTTT.

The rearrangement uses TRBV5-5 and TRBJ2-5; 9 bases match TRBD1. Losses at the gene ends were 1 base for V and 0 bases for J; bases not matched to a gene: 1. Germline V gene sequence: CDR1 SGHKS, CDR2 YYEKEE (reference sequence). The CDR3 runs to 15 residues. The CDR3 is CASSLRTGDQETQYF. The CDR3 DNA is TGTGCCAGCAGCTTGCGGACAGGGGACCAAGAGACCCAGTACTTC.

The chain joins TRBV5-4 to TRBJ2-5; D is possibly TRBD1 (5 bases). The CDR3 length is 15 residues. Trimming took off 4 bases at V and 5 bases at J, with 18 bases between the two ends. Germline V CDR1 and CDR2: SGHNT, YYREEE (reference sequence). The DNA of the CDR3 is TGTGCCAGCAGCGGGCAGACAGCATTCGGGGAGACCCAGTACTTC. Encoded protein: CASSGQTAFGETQYF.

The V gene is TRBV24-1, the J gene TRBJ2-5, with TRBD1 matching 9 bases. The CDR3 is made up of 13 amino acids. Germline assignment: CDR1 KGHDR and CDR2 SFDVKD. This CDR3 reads CAAQGAGEETQYF. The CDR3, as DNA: TGTGCTGCACAGGGGGCCGGGGAAGAGACCCAGTACTTC.

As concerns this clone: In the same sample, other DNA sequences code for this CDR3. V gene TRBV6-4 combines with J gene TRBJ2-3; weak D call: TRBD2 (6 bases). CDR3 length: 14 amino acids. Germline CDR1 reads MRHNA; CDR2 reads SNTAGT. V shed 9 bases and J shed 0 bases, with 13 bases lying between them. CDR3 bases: TGTGCCAGTAGACTAGATTCTAGCACAGATACGCAGTATTTT. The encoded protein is CASRLDSSTDTQYF.

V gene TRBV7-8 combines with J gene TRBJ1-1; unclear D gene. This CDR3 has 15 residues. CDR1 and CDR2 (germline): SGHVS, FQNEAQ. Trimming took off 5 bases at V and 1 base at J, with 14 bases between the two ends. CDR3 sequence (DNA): TGTGCCAGCAGCCCGAGCGGCAGGACGAACACTGAAGCTTTCTTT. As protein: CASSPSGRTNTEAFF.

The DNA of the CDR3 is TGTGCCAGCAGCTTAGTTCGGCAGGCCCATCGGGAGCTGTTTTTT. Its protein product is CASSLVRQAHRELFF. The chain joins TRBV7-2 to TRBJ2-2; the D is unclear. V was pared by 1 base and J by 9 bases, with 15 bases between. Per germline, CDR1 SGHTA and CDR2 FQGNSA. CDR3 size: 15 residues.

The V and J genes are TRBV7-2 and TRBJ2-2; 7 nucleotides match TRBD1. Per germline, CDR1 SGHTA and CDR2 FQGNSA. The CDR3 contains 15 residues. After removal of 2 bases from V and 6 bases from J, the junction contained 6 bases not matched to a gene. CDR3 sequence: CASSLFRGFAGELFF. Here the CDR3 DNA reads TGTGCCAGCAGCTTATTCAGGGGGTTCGCCGGGGAGCTGTTTTTT.

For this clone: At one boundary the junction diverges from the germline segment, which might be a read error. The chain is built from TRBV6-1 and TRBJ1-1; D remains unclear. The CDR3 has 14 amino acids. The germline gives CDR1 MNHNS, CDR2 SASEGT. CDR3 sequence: CVSSEARGITEAFF. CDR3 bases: TGTGTCAGCAGTGAAGCGCGAGGGATCACTGAAGCTTTCTTT.

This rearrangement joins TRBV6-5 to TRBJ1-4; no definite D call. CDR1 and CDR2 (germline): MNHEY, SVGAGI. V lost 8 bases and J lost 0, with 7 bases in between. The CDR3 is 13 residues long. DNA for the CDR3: TGTGCCAGCCGACACACAACTAATGAAAAACTGTTTTTT. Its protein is CASRHTTNEKLFF.

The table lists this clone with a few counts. CDR3 DNA: TGTGCCAGCAGCCAAGGACAGGGGGCGAACACCGGGGAGCTGTTTTTT. This codes for CASSQGQGANTGELFF. V is TRBV3-1 (or the pseudogene TRBV3-2) and J is TRBJ2-2; 9 bases are shared with TRBD1. CDR3 length: 16 amino acids. The junction had 0 bases not matched to a gene; V was cut back by 1 base and J by 0 bases. Germline V CDR1 and CDR2: LGHDT, YNNKEL (reference sequence).

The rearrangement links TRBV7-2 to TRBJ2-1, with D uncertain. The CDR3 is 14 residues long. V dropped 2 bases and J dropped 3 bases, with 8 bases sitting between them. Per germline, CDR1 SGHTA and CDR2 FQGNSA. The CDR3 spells CASSLRRYYNEQFF. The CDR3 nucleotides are TGTGCCAGCAGCTTACGGCGGTACTACAATGAGCAGTTCTTC.

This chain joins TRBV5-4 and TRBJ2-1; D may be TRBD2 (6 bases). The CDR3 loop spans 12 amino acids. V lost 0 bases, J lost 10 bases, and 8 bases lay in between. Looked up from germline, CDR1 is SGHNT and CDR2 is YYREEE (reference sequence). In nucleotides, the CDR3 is TGTGCCAGCAGCTTGGGGGCGGGGGAGCAGTTCTTC. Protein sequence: CASSLGAGEQFF.

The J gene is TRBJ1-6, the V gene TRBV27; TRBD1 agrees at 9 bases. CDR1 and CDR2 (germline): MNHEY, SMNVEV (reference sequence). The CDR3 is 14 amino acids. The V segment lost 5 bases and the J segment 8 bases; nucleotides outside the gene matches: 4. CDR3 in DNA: TGTGCCAGCAGTCCCGGGACAGGGTATTCACCCCTCCACTTT. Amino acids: CASSPGTGYSPLHF.

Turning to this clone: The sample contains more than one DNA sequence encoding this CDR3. Here the CDR3 reads CASSLSGGSSSYEQYF. The CDR3 DNA is TGCGCCAGCAGCTTGTCGGGGGGAAGTAGTAGCTACGAGCAGTACTTC. The rearrangement uses TRBV5-1 and TRBJ2-7; 7 bases align to TRBD2. The CDR3 loop spans 16 amino acids. J was trimmed by 3 bases and V by 1 base; bases with no gene match: 10. From germline, CDR1 is SGHRS and CDR2 YFSETQ.

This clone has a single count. The CDR3 reads CSVDTGGPNTGELFF. The CDR3 DNA reads as TGCAGCGTTGATACGGGGGGACCCAACACCGGGGAGCTGTTTTTT. V gene TRBV29-1 combines with J gene TRBJ2-2; 7 positions match TRBD2. With V trimmed by 3 bases and J by 2 bases, 6 bases remained unmatched. Germline V gene lookup returns CDR1 SQVTM and CDR2 ANQGSEA. This CDR3 region has 15 residues.

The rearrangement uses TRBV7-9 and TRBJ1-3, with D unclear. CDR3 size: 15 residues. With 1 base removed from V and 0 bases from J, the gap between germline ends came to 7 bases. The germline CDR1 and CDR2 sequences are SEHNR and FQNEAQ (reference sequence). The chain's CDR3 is CASSLGLSSGNTIYF. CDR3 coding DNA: TGTGCCAGCAGCTTAGGTCTCAGCTCTGGAAACACCATATATTTT.

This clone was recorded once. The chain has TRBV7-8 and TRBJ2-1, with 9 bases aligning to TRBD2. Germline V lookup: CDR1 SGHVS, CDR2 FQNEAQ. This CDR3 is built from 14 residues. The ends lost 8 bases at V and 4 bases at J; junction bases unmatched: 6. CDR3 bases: TGTGCCAGCTCCGGCGGGGGGGAATACAATGAGCAGTTCTTC. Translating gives CASSGGGEYNEQFF.

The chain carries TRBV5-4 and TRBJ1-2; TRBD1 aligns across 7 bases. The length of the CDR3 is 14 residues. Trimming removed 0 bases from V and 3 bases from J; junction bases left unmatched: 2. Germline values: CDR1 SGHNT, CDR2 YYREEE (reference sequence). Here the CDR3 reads CASSLGQGDYGYTF. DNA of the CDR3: TGTGCCAGCAGCTTGGGACAGGGAGACTATGGCTACACCTTC.

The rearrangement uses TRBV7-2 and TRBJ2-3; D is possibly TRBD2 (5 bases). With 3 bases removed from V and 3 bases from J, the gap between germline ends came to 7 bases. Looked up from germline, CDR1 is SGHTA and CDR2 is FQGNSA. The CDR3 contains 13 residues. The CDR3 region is CASSFPGTDTQYF. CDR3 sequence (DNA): TGTGCCAGCAGCTTCCCGGGGACAGATACGCAGTATTTT.

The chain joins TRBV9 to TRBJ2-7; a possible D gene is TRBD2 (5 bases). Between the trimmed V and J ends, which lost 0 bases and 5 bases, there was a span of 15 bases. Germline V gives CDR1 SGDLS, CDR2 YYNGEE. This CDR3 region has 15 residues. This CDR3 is CASSVGAGRSHEQYF. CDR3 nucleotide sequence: TGTGCCAGCAGCGTAGGGGCGGGCAGGTCCCACGAGCAGTACTTC.

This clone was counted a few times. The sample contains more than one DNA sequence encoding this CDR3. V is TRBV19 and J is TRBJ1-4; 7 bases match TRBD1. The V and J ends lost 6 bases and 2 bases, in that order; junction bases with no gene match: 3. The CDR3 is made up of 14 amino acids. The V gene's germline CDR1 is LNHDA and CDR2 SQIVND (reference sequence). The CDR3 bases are TGTGCCAGTAGCCCGACAGGGACTAATGAAAAACTGTTTTTT. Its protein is CASSPTGTNEKLFF.